The 12 T cell receptor beta chains in this list originate from one sample, sequenced in a study of spatial heterogeneity in lung cancer (dated by TCRdb to the late 2010s). The library was prepared using 5' RACE. Instrument on record: NextSeq 500. TCRdb reran the public reads through fastp at Q25 and MiXCR, keeping productive beta chains. Rows with one shared CDR3 protein collapse into an entry with the most common genes and DNA. In this sample the table shows under 3,000 distinct CDR3 sequences, roughly 50% of which occur a single time. About 10% of the sample lies in the top ten. The time point label corresponds to: blood at routine non-recurrence follow-up after resection. This material consisted of PBMCs, taken at follow-up. These receptors were obtained from a female donor with early-stage non-small cell lung cancer.

The sample holds a few counts of this clonotype. This beta chain appears as a stray read in a library generated for alpha chains; its size is not informative. This chain uses TRBV12-3 or TRBV12-4 with TRBJ2-1; possible D gene TRBD2, 5 bases. Trimming took off 1 base at V and 9 bases at J, with 13 bases between the two ends. The CDR3 has 14 amino acids. The CDR3 is CASSLVRAAGEQFF. The CDR3, as DNA: TGTGCCAGCAGTTTAGTGAGGGCAGCTGGTGAGCAGTTCTTC.

About this clonotype itself: Within a library made for alpha chains, this beta chain is off target, and its count is uninformative. This chain links TRBV7-6 with TRBJ1-2; D uncertain. The ends were cut back, 5 bases at V and 5 bases at J, with 15 bases in the middle. The CDR3 extends over 14 amino acids. CDR1 and CDR2 from the germline V gene are SGHVS and FNYEAQ. The CDR3 reads CASSPRAPYYGYTF. The DNA for the CDR3 is TGTGCCAGCAGCCCTAGGGCACCCTATTATGGCTACACCTTC.

Turning to this clonotype: Because this beta chain is a stray read in a library intended to capture alpha chains, its abundance should not be given much weight. The J gene is TRBJ2-2, the V gene TRBV15; 7 bases agree with TRBD1. J gave up 1 base and V 1 base, and 0 bases lay outside the gene matches. Germline assignment: CDR1 LNHNV and CDR2 YYDKDF (reference sequence). The CDR3 is 15 amino acids. The CDR3 region has the DNA TGTGCCACCAGCAGAGGACAGGGGAACACCGGGGAGCTGTTTTTT. This translates into CATSRGQGNTGELFF.

This clonotype was observed once. This beta chain is a stray read from a library made for alpha chains; its abundance is not meaningful. The CDR3 reads CASSLALSGLHEQYF. The CDR3 coding sequence is TGTGCCAGCAGCTTAGCTCTTTCAGGGCTTCACGAGCAGTACTTC. V usage is TRBV11-1 and J usage is TRBJ2-7; a possible D gene is TRBD1 (5 bases). Per germline, CDR1 SGHAT and CDR2 FQDESV (reference sequence). The CDR3 is 15 amino acids. Trimming took off 0 bases at V and 5 bases at J, with 14 bases between the two ends.

On this clonotype itself: Since it is a stray read in a library aimed at alpha chains, this beta chain has a size that is not meaningful. This chain joins TRBV4-1 and TRBJ2-7; 9 positions match TRBD2. The CDR3 runs to 14 residues. V lost 4 bases to trimming and J lost 6 bases; unmatched junction nucleotides: 7. Germline CDR1 MGHRA, CDR2 YSYEKL. The CDR3 DNA sequence: TGCGCCAGCAGCCCGGGACTAGCTCTTTCCGAGCAGTACTTC. Translated, it gives CASSPGLALSEQYF.

With respect to this clonotype: This beta chain is off target for a library built for alpha chains, so its abundance means little. The chain couples TRBV29-1 to TRBJ2-7; D gene uncertain. CDR1 is SQVTM and CDR2 is ANQGSEA in the germline V gene. V shed 4 bases and J shed 5 bases, with 9 bases lying between them. The CDR3 runs to 11 residues. The CDR3 here is CSVAAADEQYF. The CDR3 DNA is TGCAGCGTTGCTGCCGCGGACGAGCAGTACTTC.

Remarks on this clonotype: A library prepared for alpha chains yielded this beta chain as an off-target read; its size is of little meaning. The chain joins TRBV18 to TRBJ2-3; D possibly corresponds to TRBD1 (6 bases). Trimming took 3 bases from V and 7 from J, leaving 11 bases between them. The CDR3 spans 13 residues. Per the germline V gene, CDR1 is KGHSH and CDR2 is LQKENI. The CDR3 coding sequence is TGTGCCAGCTCACCGGAACAGGGTCATACGCAGTATTTT. As protein: CASSPEQGHTQYF.

To note about this clonotype: Within a library made for alpha chains, this beta chain is off target, and its count is uninformative. The chain is built from TRBV3-1 and TRBJ2-6; the D is unclear. The V gene's germline CDR1 is LGHDT and CDR2 YNNKEL (reference sequence). The CDR3 is 13 residues long. V was shortened by 1 base and J by 2 bases, with 0 bases between the two germline ends. In nucleotides, the CDR3 is TGTGCCAGCAGCCAAGCTGGGGCCAACGTCCTGACTTTC. Encoded protein: CASSQAGANVLTF.

With regard to this clonotype: The library was prepared for alpha chains; this beta chain is a stray read, so its frequency means little. V and J are TRBV6-6 and TRBJ2-2, with D hard to call. CDR1 and CDR2 (germline): MNHNY, SVGAGI (reference sequence). This CDR3 spans 15 amino acids. V gave up 4 bases and J gave up 4 bases, with 13 bases separating them. Here the CDR3 reads CASSSTPRFTGELFF. CDR3 in DNA: TGTGCCAGCAGTTCCACCCCACGTTTCACCGGGGAGCTGTTTTTT.

In this sample, this clonotype turned up once. Mismatch with germline at one junction end may stem from a read error. This beta chain appears as a stray read in a library generated for alpha chains; its size is not informative. CDR3 sequence: CVTSERGTDTQYF. In DNA, the CDR3 is TGTGTCACCTCCGAGCGGGGCACAGATACGCAGTATTTT. The rearrangement joins TRBV15 to TRBJ2-3, with D perhaps TRBD2 (6 bases). The germline CDR1 and CDR2 sequences are LNHNV and YYDKDF (reference sequence). The CDR3 has 13 residues.

Comments on this clonotype: In a library made to pick up alpha chains, this beta chain is a stray read with a size that means little. The chain has TRBV19 and TRBJ2-4, with D tentatively TRBD2 (5 bases). V lost 7 bases, J lost 2 bases, and 9 bases lay in between. Germline assignment: CDR1 LNHDA and CDR2 SQIVND (reference sequence). The CDR3 is made up of 13 amino acids. Here the CDR3 reads CASKAGTKNIQYF. The CDR3 region has the DNA TGTGCCAGTAAGGCCGGGACCAAAAACATTCAGTACTTC.

This clonotype was counted only a few times. With the library built for alpha chains, this beta chain is off target and its frequency is not meaningful. V usage is TRBV19 and J usage is TRBJ2-3; 9 bases match TRBD2. From germline, CDR1 is LNHDA and CDR2 SQIVND (reference sequence). J was trimmed by 5 bases and V by 6 bases; bases with no gene match: 15. This CDR3 comprises 17 residues. In DNA, the CDR3 is TGTGCCAGTAGGACGCCCCGGATAGCGGGAGACGGAGATACGCAGTATTTT. It is translated as CASRTPRIAGDGDTQYF.